The rows below give T cell receptor delta chains drawn from one sample of a study of gamma-delta T cells after stem cell transplantation. TCRdb reprocessed the RT-PCR reads using CATT. The sample has about 2,800 delta-chain clones; over 4.5% are singletons. The sample taken for sequencing was gamma-delta T cells. These receptors came from a human donor. It is not recorded whose cells these are; they may come from a transplant donor. CDR3s include the opening cysteine and the closing phenylalanine or tryptophan. A D gene is named only where the DNA matches it firmly. Part of the rows lack a size; the others show once, few, many or a class for expanded clones.

NA TRDJ1 TRDV3 TRDD3 TGTGCCTTTACTCGAACCAAAATCCCCCTTCCACACTGGGGGATACAGGTGGGCAACACCGATAAACTCATCTTT CAFTRTKIPLPHWGIQVGNTDKLIF
medium-sized TRDJ1 TRAV29/DV5 NA TGTGCAGCAAGCGATCGTCAGCGGTTGGGAGGTCTTTCGACCGATAAACTCATCTTT CAASDRQRLGGLSTDKLIF
medium-sized TRDJ3 TRDV2 TRDD3 TGTGCCTGTGACACCGCATTACTGGGGGATACGCGAGCCTGGGACACCCGACAGATGTTTTTC CACDTALLGDTRAWDTRQMFF
large TRDJ1 TRDV2 TRDD3 TGTGCCTGTGACCCAGTTGGGGGATTGGTAACCGATAAACTCATCTTT CACDPVGGLVTDKLIF
NA TRDJ1 TRDV2 TRDD3 TGTGCCTGTGACTCGGTGTCGGGTCACCAGGACTGGGGGATACACCGTGGGAACACCGATAAACTCATCTTC CACDSVSGHQDWGIHRGNTDKLIF
large TRDJ1 TRDV2 TRDD3 TGTGCCTGTGACACCCTCGGAGTTACTGGGGGTCACACCGATAAACTCATCTTT CACDTLGVTGGHTDKLIF
medium-sized TRDJ1 TRDV1 NA TGTGCTCTTGGGGACCTGCCTTCCCCCGGTGGGTGGGGGAACACCGATAAACTCATCTTT CALGDLPSPGGWGNTDKLIF
NA TRDJ1 TRDV2 NA TGTGCCTGTGACACCGTGAAACCGGAGGGCACCGATAAACTCATCTTT CACDTVKPEGTDKLIF
large TRDJ1 TRDV2 TRDD3 TGTGCCTGTGACGCGATACTGGGGGATACAAGGCCCGATAAACTCATCTTT CACDAILGDTRPDKLIF
medium-sized TRDJ2 TRDV1 TRDD3 TGTGCTCTTGGCGGTCCCCTACACTGGGGGATACAACAAGGGCAGACAGCACAACTCTTCTTT CALGGPLHWGIQQGQTAQLFF
NA TRDJ1 TRDV1 TRDD3 TGTGCTCTGGGGGATTTCGACCCCGATAAACTCATCTTT CALGDFDPDKLIF
few TRDJ1 TRDV1 TRDD3 TGTGCTCTTGGGGAACTGGGGGCTCTTCCTAGAGGTTGGGGGATACGCAGATCCGGATACACCGATAAACTCATCTTT CALGELGALPRGWGIRRSGYTDKLIF
medium-sized TRDJ3 TRDV2 TRDD3 TGTGCCTGTGACACCGCGCAAAACTGGGGGATATCGGGCGGAAGCTCCTGGGACACCCGACAGATGTTTTTC CACDTAQNWGISGGSSWDTRQMFF
large TRDJ1 TRDV2 TRDD3 TGTGCCTGTGACACCCTTACTGGGGGACCGTACACCGATAAACTCATCTTT CACDTLTGGPYTDKLIF
NA TRDJ1 TRDV2 TRDD3 TGTGCCTGTGATCCCGTACTGGGGGATACGGCCGATAAACTCATCTTT CACDPVLGDTADKLIF